This T cell receptor beta chain stems from a study of T-cell reconstitution after alpha-beta-depleted transplantation in children. TCRbeta library preparation incorporated unique molecular identifiers. TCRdb fed the PCR reads into MiXCR, producing one record per CDR3 protein. Here the sample spans 900,000 or so distinct CDR3 sequences, about 15% being singletons. The ends were cut back, 6 bases at V and 1 base at J, with 15 bases in the middle. Looked up from germline, CDR1 is SGHRS and CDR2 is YFSETQ. CDR3 length: 15 amino acids. This clonotype was observed a few times. This receptor was taken from a male patient younger than 18 who had a stem cell transplant for acute lymphoblastic leukemia, so the T cells may come from the graft donor. The chain joins TRBV5-1 to TRBJ2-3; D might be TRBD2 (5 bases). Sequencing was performed on PBMCs, mostly from graft donor cells, taken 360 days after TCRalphabeta/CD19-depleted stem cell transplant. DNA of the CDR3: TGCGCCAGCACGGACTTGAGGCCCGGCACAGATACGCAGTATTTT. Amino acids: CASTDLRPGTDTQYF.